The 9 T cell receptor beta chains in this list originate from one sample, sequenced in a study of chemoradiotherapy in HPV16-positive cancers. Sequencing used immunoSEQ multiplex PCR; TCRdb keeps in-frame clones, though not all of them. The sample holds fewer than 20,000 clones, just under 70% seen once. This sample comprised tumor tissue, obtained from a patient who underwent chemoradiotherapy. These receptors originate from a human donor with HPV-associated anogenital cancer.

This clone was found a few times. The chain links TRBV9 to TRBJ2-7; no firm D call. The CDR3 consists of 14 residues. CDR1 and CDR2 from the germline V gene are SGDLS and YYNGEE. Deletions cut 0 bases from V and 7 bases from J, with 14 bases between. The CDR3 sequence: CASSVALGSGEQYF. CDR3 coding DNA: TGTGCCAGCAGCGTAGCCCTCGGGTCTGGGGAGCAGTACTTC.

The chain combines TRBV2 with TRBJ2-5, with a weak D call TRBD2 (5 bases). This CDR3 contains 13 residues. Germline V gene sequence: CDR1 SNHLY, CDR2 FYNNEI. With 3 bases removed from V and 5 bases from J, the gap between germline ends came to 10 bases. The CDR3 DNA reads as TGTGCCAGCAGTGATAGCGAATTGGAGACCCAGTACTTC. It yields the protein CASSDSELETQYF.

V and J are TRBV27 and TRBJ1-1; 9 bases map to TRBD1. The CDR3 length is 20 residues. The ends lost 2 bases at V and 1 base at J; junction bases unmatched: 17. CDR1 MNHEY and CDR2 SMNVEV come from the germline V gene (reference sequence). CDR3 region: CASSLKAWTGEVRKNTEAFF. CDR3 DNA sequence: TGTGCCAGCAGTTTAAAAGCCTGGACAGGGGAGGTGAGGAAGAACACTGAAGCTTTCTTT.

The chain is built from TRBV2 and TRBJ2-7; no definite D call. The V gene lost 2 bases and the J gene lost 2 bases, with 4 bases spanning the gap. CDR3 length equals 12 residues. Germline V CDR1 and CDR2: SNHLY, FYNNEI. The CDR3 loop reads CASSESAYEQYF. As DNA, the CDR3 is TGTGCCAGCAGTGAAAGCGCCTACGAGCAGTACTTC.

This clone was detected a few times. The chain uses TRBV11-2 and TRBJ2-2, with TRBD1 as a possible D gene (7 bases). CDR3 length: 14 residues. Between the trimmed V and J ends, which lost 5 bases and 5 bases, there was a span of 12 bases. The germline gives CDR1 SGHAT, CDR2 FQNNGV. The CDR3: CASSPQGGTGELFF. CDR3 nucleotide sequence: TGTGCCAGCAGCCCTCAGGGGGGTACCGGGGAGCTGTTTTTT.

By share, this clone counts as medium-sized. This chain joins TRBV28 and TRBJ1-2, with no clear D. V was shortened by 7 bases and J by 4 bases, with 13 bases between the two germline ends. CDR1 is MDHEN, CDR2 SYDVKM, per germline. The CDR3 length is 13 residues. The CDR3 coding sequence is TGTGCCAGCATGAACCCAGGCGGCTATGGCTACACCTTC. Its translation is CASMNPGGYGYTF.

The V gene is TRBV6-5, the J gene TRBJ1-1; maybe TRBD1 (5 bases). The CDR3 runs to 13 residues. Germline V gives CDR1 MNHEY, CDR2 SVGAGI. Trimming removed 2 bases at V and 5 bases at J, with 9 bases between. CDR3 loop: CASSYGDVTEAFF. The CDR3 coding sequence is TGTGCCAGCAGTTACGGGGACGTTACTGAAGCTTTCTTT.

The chain recombines TRBV6-1 with TRBJ2-5, with unresolved D. The J call may be in error: the DNA end matches TRBJ2-7 better. The CDR3 length is 14 residues. The V gene's germline CDR1 is MNHNS and CDR2 SASEGT. The CDR3 loop reads CASSMLRALYEQYF. The CDR3 DNA follows: TGTGCCAGCAGTATGCTACGGGCCCTCTACGAGCAGTACTTC.

In DNA, the CDR3 is TGTGCCAGCTCACCACCGCCCGGGTACGAGCAGTACTTC. This sequence encodes CASSPPPGYEQYF. J is TRBJ2-7 and V is TRBV18; D remains unclear. V lost 0 bases, J lost 4 bases, and 7 bases lay in between. This CDR3 region has 13 residues. Germline CDR1 is KGHSH and CDR2 is LQKENI.